This TCR beta chain was identified in a study of cytomegalovirus exposure and HLA in healthy donors. The study, taken as a whole, reports: While the bulk of TCR sequences proved rare, some public TCRs turned up in many donors. Through in vitro validation, a few CMV-associated chains were shown to be specific for CMV antigens.

The method was immunoSEQ multiplex PCR; TCRdb's version includes in-frame clones alone and lacks a portion of them. The sample carries 150,000 to 200,000 clones, around nine tenths recorded once. Germline values: CDR1 SEHNR, CDR2 FQNEAQ (reference sequence). The CDR3 loop spans 11 amino acids. The V end lost 5 bases, the J end lost 8 bases, and 9 bases lay between the germline ends. A note on this clone: Its target is unknown.

While the first cohort had 650 to 850 subjects, the donors belonged to the separate validation cohort of about 110 subjects. The V call is TRBV7-9, the J call TRBJ1-2; D unclear. The sequencing input was PBMCs. This clonotype was sampled from a woman aged 18-29 years in good health and CMV-seropositive. The CDR3 DNA is TGTGCCAGCAGCCAAGAAGAGGGCTACACCTTC. It specifies CASSQEEGYTF.